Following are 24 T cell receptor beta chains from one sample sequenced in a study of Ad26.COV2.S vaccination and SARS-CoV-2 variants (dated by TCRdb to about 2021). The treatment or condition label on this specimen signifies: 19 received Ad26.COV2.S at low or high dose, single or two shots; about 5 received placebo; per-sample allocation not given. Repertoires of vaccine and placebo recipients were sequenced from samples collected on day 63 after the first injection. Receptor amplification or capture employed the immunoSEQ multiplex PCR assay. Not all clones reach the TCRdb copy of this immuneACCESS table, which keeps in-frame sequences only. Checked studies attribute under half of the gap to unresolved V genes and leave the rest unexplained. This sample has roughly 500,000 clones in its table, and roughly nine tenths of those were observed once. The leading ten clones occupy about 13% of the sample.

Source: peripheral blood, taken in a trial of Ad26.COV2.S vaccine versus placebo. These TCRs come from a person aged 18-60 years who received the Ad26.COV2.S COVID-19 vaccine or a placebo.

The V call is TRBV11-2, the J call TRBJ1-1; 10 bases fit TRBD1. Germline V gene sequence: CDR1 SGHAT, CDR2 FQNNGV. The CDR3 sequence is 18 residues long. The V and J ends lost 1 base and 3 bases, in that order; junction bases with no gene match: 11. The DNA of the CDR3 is TGTGCCAGCAGCTTAGTAGGACAGGGGGTAGGATTGGACACTGAAGCTTTCTTT. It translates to CASSLVGQGVGLDTEAFF.

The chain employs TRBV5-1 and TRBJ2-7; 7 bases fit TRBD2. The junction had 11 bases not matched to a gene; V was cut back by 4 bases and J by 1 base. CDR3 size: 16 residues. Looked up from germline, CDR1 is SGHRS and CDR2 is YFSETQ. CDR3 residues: CASSPPWGGRSYEQYF. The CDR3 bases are TGCGCCAGCAGCCCCCCCTGGGGCGGGAGATCCTACGAGCAGTACTTC.

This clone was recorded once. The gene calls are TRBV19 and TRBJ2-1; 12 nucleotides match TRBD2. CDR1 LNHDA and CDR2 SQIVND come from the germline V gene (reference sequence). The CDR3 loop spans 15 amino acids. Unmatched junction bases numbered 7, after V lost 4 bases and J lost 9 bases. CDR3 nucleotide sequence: TGTGCCAGTAGTACTCTTCTAGCGGGAGGGGCTGAGCAGTTCTTC. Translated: CASSTLLAGGAEQFF.

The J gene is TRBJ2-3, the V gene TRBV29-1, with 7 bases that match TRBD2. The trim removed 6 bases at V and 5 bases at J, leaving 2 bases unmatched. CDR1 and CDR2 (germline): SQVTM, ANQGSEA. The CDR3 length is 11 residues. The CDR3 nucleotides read TGCAGCGTGAGGGAGGGAGATACGCAGTATTTT. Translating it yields CSVREGDTQYF.

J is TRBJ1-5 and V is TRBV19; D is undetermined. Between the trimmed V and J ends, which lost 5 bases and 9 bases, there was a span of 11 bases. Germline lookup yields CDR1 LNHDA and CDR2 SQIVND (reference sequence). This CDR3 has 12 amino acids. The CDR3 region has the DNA TGTGCCAGTAGTGTGGGTACGTGGCCCCAGCATTTT. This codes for CASSVGTWPQHF. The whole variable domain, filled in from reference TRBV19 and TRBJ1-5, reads DGGITQSPKYLFRKEGQNVTLSCEQNLNHDAMYWYRQDPGQGLRLIYYSQIVNDFQKGDIAEGYSVSREKKESFPLTVTSAQKNPTAFYLCASSVGTWPQHFGDGTRLSIL.

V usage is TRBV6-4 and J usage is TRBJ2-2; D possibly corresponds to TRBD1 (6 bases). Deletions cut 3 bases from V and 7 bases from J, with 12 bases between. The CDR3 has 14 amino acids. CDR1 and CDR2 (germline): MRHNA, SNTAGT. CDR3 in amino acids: CASSEGGRGGELFF. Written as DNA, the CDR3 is TGTGCCAGCAGTGAAGGGGGACGAGGCGGGGAGCTGTTTTTT.

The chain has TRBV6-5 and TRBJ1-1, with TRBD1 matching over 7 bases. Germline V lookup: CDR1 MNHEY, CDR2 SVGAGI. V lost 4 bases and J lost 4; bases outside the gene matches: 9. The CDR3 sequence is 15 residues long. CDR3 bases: TGTGCCAGCAGTTGGGGAACGACAGGGCTCACTGAAGCTTTCTTT. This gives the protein CASSWGTTGLTEAFF.

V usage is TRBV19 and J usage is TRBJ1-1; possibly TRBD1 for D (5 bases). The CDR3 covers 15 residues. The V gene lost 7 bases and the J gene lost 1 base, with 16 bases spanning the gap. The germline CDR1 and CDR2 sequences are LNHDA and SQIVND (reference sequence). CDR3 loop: CASTLGVRSNTEAFF. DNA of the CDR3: TGTGCCAGTACCTTAGGGGTCAGATCGAACACTGAAGCTTTCTTT.

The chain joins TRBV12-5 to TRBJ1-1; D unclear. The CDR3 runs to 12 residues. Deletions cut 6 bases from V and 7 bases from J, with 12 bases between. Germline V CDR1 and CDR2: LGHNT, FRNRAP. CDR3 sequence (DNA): TGTGCTAGTGGCCGATTTGAGGGTGAAGCTTTCTTT. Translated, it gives CASGRFEGEAFF.

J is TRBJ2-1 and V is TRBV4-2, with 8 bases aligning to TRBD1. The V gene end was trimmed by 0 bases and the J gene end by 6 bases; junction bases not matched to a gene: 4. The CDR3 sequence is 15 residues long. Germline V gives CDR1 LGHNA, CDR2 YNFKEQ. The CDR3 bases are TGTGCCAGCAGCCAAGAAGGGGGACAGGCCAATGAGCAGTTCTTC. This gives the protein CASSQEGGQANEQFF.

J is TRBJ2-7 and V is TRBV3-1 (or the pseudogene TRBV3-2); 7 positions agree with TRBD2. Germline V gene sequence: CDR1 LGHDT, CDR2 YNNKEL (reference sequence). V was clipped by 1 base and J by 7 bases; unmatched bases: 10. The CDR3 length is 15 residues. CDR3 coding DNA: TGTGCCAGCAGCCAAGGGATAGCGGGTATAAAGGAGCAGTACTTC. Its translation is CASSQGIAGIKEQYF.

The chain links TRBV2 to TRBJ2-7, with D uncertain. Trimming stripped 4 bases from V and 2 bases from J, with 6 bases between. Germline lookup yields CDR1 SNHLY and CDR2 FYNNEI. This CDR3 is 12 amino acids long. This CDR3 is CASSVQAYEQYF. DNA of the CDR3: TGTGCCAGCAGTGTTCAAGCCTACGAGCAGTACTTC.

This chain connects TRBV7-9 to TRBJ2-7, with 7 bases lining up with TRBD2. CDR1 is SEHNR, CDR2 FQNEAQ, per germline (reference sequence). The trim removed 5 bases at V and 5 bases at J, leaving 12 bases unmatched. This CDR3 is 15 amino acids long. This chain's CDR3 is CASSRDGRALDEQYF. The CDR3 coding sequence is TGTGCCAGCAGCCGAGATGGGAGGGCCTTGGACGAGCAGTACTTC. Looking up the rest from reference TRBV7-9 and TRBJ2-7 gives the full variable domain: DTGVSQNPRHKITKRGQNVTFRCDPISEHNRLYWYRQTLGQGPEFLTYFQNEAQLEKSRLLSDRFSAERPKGSFSTLEIQRTEQGDSAMYLCASSRDGRALDEQYFGPGTRLTVT.

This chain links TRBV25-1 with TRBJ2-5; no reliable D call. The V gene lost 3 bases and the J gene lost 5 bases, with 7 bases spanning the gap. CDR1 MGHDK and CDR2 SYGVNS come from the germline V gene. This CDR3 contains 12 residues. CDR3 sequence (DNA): TGTGCCAGCAGTGAGCAAGGGGAGACCCAGTACTTC. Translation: CASSEQGETQYF.

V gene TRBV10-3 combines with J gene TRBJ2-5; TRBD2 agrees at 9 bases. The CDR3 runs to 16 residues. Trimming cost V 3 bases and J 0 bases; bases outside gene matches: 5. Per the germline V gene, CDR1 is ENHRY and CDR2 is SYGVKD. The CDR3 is CAISDWLAGNQETQYF. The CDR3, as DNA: TGTGCCATCAGTGATTGGCTAGCGGGAAACCAAGAGACCCAGTACTTC.

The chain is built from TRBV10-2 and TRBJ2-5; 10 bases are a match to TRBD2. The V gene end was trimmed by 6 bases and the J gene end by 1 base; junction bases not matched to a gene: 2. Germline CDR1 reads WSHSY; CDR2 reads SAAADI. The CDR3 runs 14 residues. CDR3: CASRVAGGQETQYF. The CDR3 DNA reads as TGCGCCAGCAGGGTAGCGGGAGGCCAAGAGACCCAGTACTTC.

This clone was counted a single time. In DNA form, the CDR3 reads TGTGCCAGCAGCTTACGGGGTGTTGTGAACACCGGGGAGCTGTTTTTT. Amino acids: CASSLRGVVNTGELFF. This rearrangement joins TRBV11-3 to TRBJ2-2, with D maybe TRBD2 (5 bases). There are 16 residues in the CDR3. Trimming took off 2 bases at V and 1 base at J, with 11 bases between the two ends. Germline V gene sequence: CDR1 SGHNT, CDR2 YENEEA.

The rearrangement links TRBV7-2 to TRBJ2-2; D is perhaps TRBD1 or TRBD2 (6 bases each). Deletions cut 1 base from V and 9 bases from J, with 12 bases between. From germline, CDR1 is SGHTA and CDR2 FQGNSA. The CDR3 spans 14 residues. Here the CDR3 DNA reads TGTGCCAGCAGCTTAGGGGGGGCGTACAGGGAGCTGTTTTTT. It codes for CASSLGGAYRELFF.

In DNA form, the CDR3 reads TGTGCCAGCAAGGTGGCGATCGGGGAGCTGTTTTTT. Translation: CASKVAIGELFF. The chain has TRBV28 and TRBJ2-2; D unclear. Germline CDR1 and CDR2: MDHEN and SYDVKM. The CDR3 totals 12 residues. V shed 7 bases and J shed 7 bases, with 10 bases lying between them.

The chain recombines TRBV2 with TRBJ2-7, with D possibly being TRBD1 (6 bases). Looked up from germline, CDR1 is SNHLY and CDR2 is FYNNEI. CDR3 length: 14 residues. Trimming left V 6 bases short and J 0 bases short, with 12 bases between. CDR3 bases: TGTGCCAGCAGGAACCAGGGGAGCTCCTACGAGCAGTACTTC. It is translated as CASRNQGSSYEQYF.

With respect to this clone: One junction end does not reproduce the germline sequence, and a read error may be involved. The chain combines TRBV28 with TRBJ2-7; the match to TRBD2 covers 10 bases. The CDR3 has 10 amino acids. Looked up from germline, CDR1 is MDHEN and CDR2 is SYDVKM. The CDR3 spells CASGGLAEHF. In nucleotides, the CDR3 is TGTGCCAGCGGCGGACTAGCGGAGCACTTC.

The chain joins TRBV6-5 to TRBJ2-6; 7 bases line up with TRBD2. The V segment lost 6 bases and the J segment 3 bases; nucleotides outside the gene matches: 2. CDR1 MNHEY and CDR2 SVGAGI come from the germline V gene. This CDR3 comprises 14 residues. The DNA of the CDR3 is TGTGCCAGCAGAGCGGGAAATGGGGCCAACGTCCTGACTTTC. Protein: CASRAGNGANVLTF.

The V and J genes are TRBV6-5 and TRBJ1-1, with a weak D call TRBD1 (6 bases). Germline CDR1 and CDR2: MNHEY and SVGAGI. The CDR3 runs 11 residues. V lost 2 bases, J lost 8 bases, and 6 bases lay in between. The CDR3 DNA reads TGTGCCAGCAGTTACGGGGGCGAAGCTTTCTTT. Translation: CASSYGGEAFF.

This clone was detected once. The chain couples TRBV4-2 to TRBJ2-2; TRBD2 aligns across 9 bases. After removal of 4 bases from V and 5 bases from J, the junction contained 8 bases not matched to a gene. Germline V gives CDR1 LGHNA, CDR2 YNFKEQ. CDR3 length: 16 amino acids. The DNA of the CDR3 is TGTGCCAGCAGCCGGGAGTCCAGCGGGAGGACCGGGGAGCTGTTTTTT. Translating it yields CASSRESSGRTGELFF.